This entry lists 9 T cell receptor beta chains sequenced from one sample in a study of regulatory T cells in long-lasting Graves disease. In building TCR beta libraries, iRepertoire HTBI primers were used together with Arm-PCR of CDR3 regions. A single record per CDR3 protein comes from TCRdb applying MiXCR to the multiplex PCR reads. The sample has 350,000 to 400,000 distinct CDR3 sequences, around 16% seen once. Described time point: newly diagnosed GD, antithyroid drugs for less than 3 months. PBMC RNA served as the TCR library source. Sequenced here: peripheral blood mononuclear cells (PBMCs), sampled at new diagnosis, from a patient treated with antithyroid drugs. The receptors shown here come from a female donor with Graves disease.

This clonotype was seen repeatedly, ten times or more. V gene TRBV11-2 combines with J gene TRBJ1-1; D possibly corresponds to TRBD1 (6 bases). The CDR3 spans 15 residues. V was cut by 5 bases and J by 2 bases, with 15 bases left in between. Germline CDR1 reads SGHAT; CDR2 reads FQNNGV. The CDR3 region is CASSPEYRANTEAFF. DNA for the CDR3: TGTGCCAGCAGCCCAGAATACAGGGCAAACACTGAAGCTTTCTTT.

The chain couples TRBV3-1 to TRBJ2-7; D is unclear. The CDR3 length is 12 residues. Germline V gives CDR1 LGHDT, CDR2 YNNKEL (reference sequence). The V end lost 1 base, the J end lost 6 bases, and 7 bases lay between the germline ends. CDR3 loop: CASSQGRSEQYF. CDR3 bases: TGTGCCAGCAGCCAAGGACGCAGCGAGCAGTACTTC.

This clonotype has a count of ten or more. V is TRBV12-3 or TRBV12-4 and J is TRBJ1-5; D ambiguous. The length of the CDR3 is 13 residues. Trimming cost V 5 bases and J 5 bases, with 10 bases left between them. The CDR3 DNA reads TGTGCCAGCAGTCCGGCTCCTCATCAGCCCCAGCATTTT. Its protein is CASSPAPHQPQHF.

This clonotype was recorded many times. The chain uses TRBV10-3 and TRBJ1-1; D is ambiguous. V lost 0 bases and J 0 bases, leaving 11 bases between the germline ends. This CDR3 region has 16 residues. CDR1 and CDR2 (germline): ENHRY, SYGVKD. Written as DNA, the CDR3 is TGTGCCATCAGTGAGTCGTATCAGGTGATGAACACTGAAGCTTTCTTT. Residues: CAISESYQVMNTEAFF.

Comments on this clonotype: A much larger clone sits a single nucleotide away, making a read error possible. The chain links TRBV27 to TRBJ2-1, with 12 nucleotides matching TRBD2. The CDR3 contains 17 residues. Germline lookup yields CDR1 MNHEY and CDR2 SMNVEV (reference sequence). Trimming took 5 bases from V and 0 from J; bases not matched to a gene: 5. CDR3 amino acids: CASSDASGGVSYNEQFF. CDR3 nucleotides: TGTGCCAGCAGTGATGCTAGCGGGGGGGTCTCCTACAATGAGCAGTTCTTC.

This clonotype was seen at least ten times. The V and J genes are TRBV12-3 or TRBV12-4 and TRBJ2-7; perhaps TRBD2 as D (6 bases). The CDR3 extends over 12 amino acids. The V end was cut by 5 bases, the J end by 7 bases, with 12 bases between. The CDR3 DNA sequence: TGTGCCAGCAGTCAGCATGGGGGGGAGCAGTACTTC. It specifies CASSQHGGEQYF.

This clonotype occurred once. With a much larger clone just one base away, this may be a read error. This CDR3 is missing its conserved last phenylalanine or tryptophan, likely due to a read error. This chain links TRBV6-2 or TRBV6-3 with TRBJ2-1, with TRBD2 identical over 8 bases. The CDR3 has 15 amino acids. J gave up 5 bases and V 4 bases, and 7 bases lay outside the gene matches. Looked up from germline, CDR1 is MNHEY and CDR2 is SVGEGT. CDR3 bases: TGTGCCAGCAGTTGGACTAGCAGCACCAACAATGAGCAGTTCCTC. Translated: CASSWTSSTNNEQFL.

CDR3 coding DNA: TGTGCCAGCAGGCCGGCGGGGGGGACAGAATGGGCAGTTATCGGGACCCAGTACTTC. This codes for CASRPAGGTEWAVIGTQYF. V gene TRBV7-9 combines with J gene TRBJ2-3; TRBD2 aligns across 9 bases. Near its end, the DNA agrees better with TRBJ2-5, so the J call may be wrong. The CDR3 totals 19 residues. Germline loops: CDR1 SEHNR, CDR2 FQNEAQ (reference sequence).

In this sample, this clonotype turned up many times. J is TRBJ2-4 and V is TRBV10-1; D possibly matches TRBD1 or TRBD2 (5 bases each). The germline V and J ends were trimmed by 3 bases and 8 bases, with 17 bases remaining between them. Germline V lookup: CDR1 WNHNN, CDR2 SYGVQD (reference sequence). The CDR3 has 15 amino acids. In DNA, the CDR3 is TGCGCCAGCAGTGAATCATGGGGGTCCATCGACATTCAGTACTTC. Translation: CASSESWGSIDIQYF.